These 16 T cell receptor beta chains were all obtained from the same sample, sequenced in a study of cytomegalovirus exposure and HLA in healthy donors (dated by TCRdb to 2015 to 2018). Receptor libraries were prepared by the immunoSEQ multiplex PCR assay. For the multiplex PCR, a mixture combining 60 forward primers for TCR Vbeta segments and 13 reverse primers for TCR Jbeta segments was used. Entries here come from immuneACCESS through TCRdb and include only in-frame sequences with V and J called. Some clones fail to appear in such tables; in the studies checked, an unresolved V gene covers under half of the shortfall, and the cause of the remainder is unknown. The sample table holds about 160,000 clones, of which around 84% were seen once. The leading ten clones occupy approximately 3.1% of the sample. The material sequenced was PBMCs. All receptors come from a woman in her thirties or forties in good health and CMV-seronegative.

The rearrangement uses TRBV5-1 and TRBJ2-3; TRBD2 matches 9 bases. V shed 0 bases, J shed 2 bases, and the junction held 4 bases outside the gene matches. The CDR3 has 16 amino acids. Germline V gene data show CDR1 as SGHRS and CDR2 as YFSETQ. As DNA, the CDR3 is TGCGCCAGCAGCTTGGCTGCGGGGGGGACCACAGATACGCAGTATTTT. This sequence encodes CASSLAAGGTTDTQYF.

V and J are TRBV7-6 and TRBJ2-3; D is possibly TRBD2 (6 bases). The CDR3 runs to 14 residues. Trimming shortened V by 1 base and J by 5 bases, and 10 bases separated the two germline ends. Germline V gene sequence: CDR1 SGHVS, CDR2 FNYEAQ. CDR3 DNA sequence: TGTGCCAGCAGCTTAGTCCCGCGGGGAGATACGCAGTATTTT. This gives the protein CASSLVPRGDTQYF. Variable domain in full (rest from reference TRBV7-6 and TRBJ2-3): GAGVSQSPRYKVTKRGQDVALRCDPISGHVSLYWYRQALGQGPEFLTYFNYEAQQDKSGLPNDRFSAERPEGSISTLTIQRTEQRDSAMYRCASSLVPRGDTQYFGPGTRLTVL.

CDR3 DNA: TGTGCCAGCAGCGTAGGCGCCCCGGGTTCACCCCTCCACTTT. Its protein is CASSVGAPGSPLHF. This chain uses TRBV9 with TRBJ1-6; no definite D call. Germline V CDR1 and CDR2: SGDLS, YYNGEE. CDR3 length equals 14 residues. Trimming left V 0 bases short and J 9 bases short, with 10 bases between. Full variable domain (outside the CDR3, taken from reference TRBV9 and TRBJ1-6): DSGVTQTPKHLITATGQRVTLRCSPRSGDLSVYWYQQSLDQGLQFLIQYYNGEERAKGNILERFSAQQFPDLHSELNLSSLELGDSALYFCASSVGAPGSPLHFGNGTRLTVT.

The genes are TRBV11-2 and TRBJ2-5; 7 bases line up with TRBD1. V shed 1 base, J shed 6 bases, and the junction held 14 bases outside the gene matches. CDR3 length equals 17 residues. The germline V gene encodes CDR1 SGHAT and CDR2 FQNNGV. The CDR3 loop reads CASSLGLTGEFHKTQYF. CDR3 DNA sequence: TGTGCCAGCAGCTTAGGCCTTACAGGGGAGTTTCACAAGACCCAGTACTTC.

CDR3 loop: CASRSGSYEQYF. The CDR3 bases are TGTGCCAGCAGGTCCGGGAGCTACGAGCAGTACTTC. The rearrangement uses TRBV6-5 and TRBJ2-7; the D gene is possibly TRBD2 (6 bases). CDR1 and CDR2 from the germline V gene are MNHEY and SVGAGI. Trimming removed 6 bases at V and 3 bases at J, with 9 bases between. The CDR3 has 12 residues.

The chain uses TRBV6-5 and TRBJ1-2, with 9 positions matching TRBD1. V was pared by 2 bases and J by 10 bases, with 8 bases of the junction left unmatched. Germline values: CDR1 MNHEY, CDR2 SVGAGI. This CDR3 spans 14 amino acids. The CDR3, as DNA: TGTGCCAGCAGTTACCTCGGGACAGGGAACTCCTACACCTTC. Translating it yields CASSYLGTGNSYTF.

The gene calls are TRBV9 and TRBJ2-3; D might be TRBD2 (6 bases). V was pared by 0 bases and J by 4 bases, with 15 bases between. The germline CDR1 and CDR2 sequences are SGDLS and YYNGEE. The CDR3 covers 16 residues. CDR3 residues: CASSVEGTLRADTQYF. In nucleotides, the CDR3 is TGTGCCAGCAGCGTAGAAGGGACTCTAAGAGCAGATACGCAGTATTTT.

This clone was counted only a few times. The chain carries TRBV4-1 and TRBJ1-1, with TRBD1 matching 9 bases. Germline values: CDR1 MGHRA, CDR2 YSYEKL. CDR3 length: 18 residues. V lost 0 bases and J lost 1; bases outside the gene matches: 9. The CDR3 is CASSQDNTGGAGNTEAFF. DNA of the CDR3: TGCGCCAGCAGCCAAGATAACACAGGGGGCGCGGGGAACACTGAAGCTTTCTTT.

By sample fraction, this clone is medium-sized. This same CDR3 is encoded by further DNA sequences in the sample. The chain carries TRBV6-5 and TRBJ1-1; D might be TRBD1 (6 bases). CDR1 and CDR2 from the germline V gene are MNHEY and SVGAGI. The CDR3 has 14 residues. V lost 2 bases to trimming and J lost 1 base, with 8 bases between them. CDR3: CASSYGGWNTEAFF. The CDR3 nucleotides are TGTGCCAGCAGTTACGGGGGCTGGAACACTGAAGCTTTCTTT.

V is TRBV5-1 and J is TRBJ2-7; 9 nucleotides align to TRBD1. With V trimmed by 0 bases and J by 5 bases, 9 bases remained unmatched. CDR1 and CDR2 from the germline V gene are SGHRS and YFSETQ. The CDR3 is 16 residues long. CDR3 DNA sequence: TGCGCCAGCAGCTTGGACCTCGGGACAGGGTCCCACGAGCAGTACTTC. Translation: CASSLDLGTGSHEQYF. The whole variable domain, remainder taken from reference TRBV5-1 and TRBJ2-7, is KAGVTQTPRYLIKTRGQQVTLSCSPISGHRSVSWYQQTPGQGLQFLFEYFSETQRNKGNFPGRFSGRQFSNSRSEMNVSTLELGDSALYLCASSLDLGTGSHEQYFGPGTRLTVT.

This sequence joins TRBV18 and TRBJ1-6; D uncertain. Trimming took off 2 bases at V and 7 bases at J, with 15 bases between the two ends. Germline-derived CDR1 and CDR2 are KGHSH and LQKENI. The CDR3 contains 16 residues. CDR3 in amino acids: CASSPIDSMGNSPLHF. As DNA, the CDR3 is TGTGCCAGCTCACCAATCGATTCGATGGGCAATTCACCCCTCCACTTT. The full variable domain, in which reference TRBV18 and TRBJ1-6 provide the parts outside the CDR3, is NAGVMQNPRHLVRRRGQEARLRCSPMKGHSHVYWYRQLPEEGLKFMVYLQKENIIDESGMPKERFSAEFPKEGPSILRIQQVVRGDSAAYFCASSPIDSMGNSPLHFGNGTRLTVT.

CDR3 sequence: CAWSVQEHTQGENYGYTF. CDR3 in DNA: TGTGCCTGGAGTGTACAGGAACACACCCAGGGGGAAAACTATGGCTACACCTTC. This chain connects TRBV30 to TRBJ1-2, with 7 bases lining up with TRBD1. CDR3 length equals 18 residues. V lost 0 bases to trimming and J lost 2 bases; unmatched junction nucleotides: 15. Germline CDR1 GTSNPN, CDR2 SVGIG (reference sequence).

This clone was picked up one time. The chain links TRBV6-5 to TRBJ2-7, with 10 bases fitting TRBD1. This CDR3 spans 16 amino acids. Germline CDR1 reads MNHEY; CDR2 reads SVGAGI. V gave up 0 bases and J gave up 6 bases; unmatched junction bases: 8. CDR3 region: CASSYSIPTGGGEQYF. Here the CDR3 DNA reads TGTGCCAGCAGTTACTCAATCCCGACAGGGGGCGGCGAGCAGTACTTC.

This chain links TRBV4-1 with TRBJ2-3; D unclear. Germline V CDR1 and CDR2: MGHRA, YSYEKL. CDR3 length: 12 amino acids. The V gene lost 4 bases and the J gene lost 2 bases, with 4 bases spanning the gap. CDR3 amino acids: CASSPNTDTQYF. For the CDR3, the DNA is TGCGCCAGCAGCCCCAACACAGATACGCAGTATTTT.

The V and J genes are TRBV2 and TRBJ2-5; 7 bases are a match to TRBD2. The CDR3 contains 13 residues. The junction had 6 bases not matched to a gene; V was cut back by 6 bases and J by 5 bases. The germline V gene encodes CDR1 SNHLY and CDR2 FYNNEI. The CDR3 is CASRTSLVETQYF. CDR3 DNA sequence: TGTGCCAGCAGGACTAGCCTGGTGGAGACCCAGTACTTC.

The rearrangement links TRBV29-1 to TRBJ1-1; TRBD1 aligns across 7 bases. This CDR3 comprises 14 residues. V shed 4 bases and J 1 base; nucleotides not matched to a gene: 6. The germline V gene encodes CDR1 SQVTM and CDR2 ANQGSEA. For the CDR3, the DNA is TGCAGCGTTGTAAAGACAGGGTGGAACACTGAAGCTTTCTTT. Protein product: CSVVKTGWNTEAFF.